This section outlines one T cell receptor (beta chain) sequence together with its context. Its antigen is not identified. The data are from a study of beta chain features in type 1 diabetes. CDR1 is MDHEN, CDR2 SYDVKM, per germline. The CDR3 runs to 13 residues. Deletions cut 3 bases from V and 1 base from J, with 7 bases between. Overall study findings and caveats: Shorter TCRB CDR3s, moderately but significantly so, were found in Type 1 diabetes patients in all four CD4+ subsets.

All of the isolated RNA was reverse transcribed, so expressed TCRB transcripts were sequenced. Produced via immunoSEQ multiplex PCR; TCRdb's table is partial and in-frame only. This sample has fewer than 200,000 clones, with around 10% found just once. Sequenced input: central memory CD4+ T cells from blood. This chain uses TRBV28 with TRBJ2-7, with D uncertain. The clonotype comes from a man aged 25 to 45 with type 1 diabetes. The CDR3 DNA sequence: TGTGCCAGCAGTTTTGGAGCGTCCTACGAGCAGTACTTC. The encoded protein is CASSFGASYEQYF.